Listed here are 19 T cell receptor beta chains from one sample, sequenced in a study of T cells in Graves' hyperthyroidism and ophthalmopathy. Researchers amplified the TCR beta CDR3 regions from RNA transcripts. During a first-round RT-PCR of the TCR CDR3, the HTBI primer set was used. TCRdb ran MiXCR on the multiplex PCR reads and lists one entry per CDR3 protein. The sample records 300,000 to 450,000 distinct CDR3 sequences, more than 20% being singletons. The sequenced sample was blood. These receptors were obtained from a man in his fifties with Graves' hyperthyroidism.

In this sample, this clonotype turned up a few times. The genes are TRBV20-1 and TRBJ2-3, with TRBD2 matching 8 bases. The CDR3 runs 15 residues. V lost 6 bases to trimming and J lost 1 base; unmatched junction nucleotides: 9. Germline assignment: CDR1 DFQATT and CDR2 SNEGSKA (reference sequence). CDR3 amino acids: CSAQNLAGGTDTQYF. The CDR3 DNA follows: TGCAGTGCCCAAAACCTAGCGGGTGGCACAGATACGCAGTATTTT.

The DNA for the CDR3 is TGTGCCAGCAGTCCGGGTCGACAGGGGACGAACACCGGGGAGCTGTTTTTT. Translation gives CASSPGRQGTNTGELFF. V and J are TRBV6-1 and TRBJ2-2, with 8 bases aligning to TRBD1. CDR1 and CDR2 (germline): MNHNS, SASEGT. The trim removed 5 bases at V and 0 bases at J, leaving 8 bases unmatched. CDR3 length: 17 residues.

The genes are TRBV27 and TRBJ2-3; D unclear. The CDR3 length is 18 residues. Germline V gives CDR1 MNHEY, CDR2 SMNVEV (reference sequence). The ends were cut back, 5 bases at V and 0 bases at J, with 21 bases in the middle. CDR3 residues: CASSPPPRFTVSTDTQYF. In nucleotides, the CDR3 is TGTGCCAGCAGTCCGCCCCCCAGGTTTACAGTAAGCACAGATACGCAGTATTTT.

V and J are TRBV2 and TRBJ1-1; D is perhaps TRBD1 (5 bases). V lost 0 bases and J lost 4, with 12 bases in between. The germline V gene encodes CDR1 SNHLY and CDR2 FYNNEI. CDR3 length equals 15 residues. The CDR3: CASSEAGGAGTEAFF. For the CDR3, the DNA is TGTGCCAGCAGTGAAGCTGGAGGGGCAGGCACTGAAGCTTTCTTT.

The table lists this clonotype with a few counts. The chain recombines TRBV9 with TRBJ2-2; D perhaps matches TRBD1 (6 bases). Germline CDR1 SGDLS, CDR2 YYNGEE. The CDR3 covers 15 residues. V lost 0 bases, J lost 7 bases, and 13 bases lay in between. The CDR3 sequence: CASSVDLRGNGELFF. CDR3 sequence (DNA): TGTGCCAGCAGCGTAGACCTCAGGGGTAACGGGGAGCTGTTTTTT.

The table lists this clonotype with a count of one. The rearrangement links TRBV4-1 to TRBJ2-4; 7 bases agree with TRBD1. CDR3 length equals 17 residues. CDR1 is MGHRA and CDR2 is YSYEKL in the germline V gene. The V segment lost 6 bases and the J segment 0 bases; nucleotides outside the gene matches: 11. The CDR3 spells CASSLQGSELAKNIQYF. DNA for the CDR3: TGCGCCAGCAGTTTACAGGGGAGCGAATTAGCCAAAAACATTCAGTACTTC.

The sample holds many counts of this clonotype. V is TRBV5-1 and J is TRBJ2-1; 11 nucleotides line up with TRBD2. In germline, CDR1 is SGHRS, CDR2 YFSETQ. With 3 bases clipped from V and 5 bases from J, the junction kept 4 bases outside the gene matches. This CDR3 has 15 amino acids. CDR3 loop: CASSWGLAENNEQFF. The CDR3 region has the DNA TGCGCCAGCAGCTGGGGACTAGCGGAAAACAATGAGCAGTTCTTC.

This clonotype was observed once. The chain is built from TRBV19 and TRBJ1-2; the D is unclear. V lost 4 bases and J 2 bases, leaving 11 bases between the germline ends. CDR1 LNHDA and CDR2 SQIVND come from the germline V gene (reference sequence). This CDR3 is 14 amino acids long. The CDR3: CASSKASRNYGYTF. CDR3 nucleotide sequence: TGTGCCAGTAGTAAGGCCTCAAGGAACTATGGCTACACCTTC.

This clonotype occurred a few times. V gene TRBV5-6 combines with J gene TRBJ2-5; D is unclear. Germline V lookup: CDR1 SGHDT, CDR2 YYEEEE. CDR3 length equals 13 residues. Trimming took off 2 bases at V and 3 bases at J, with 8 bases between the two ends. For the CDR3, the DNA is TGTGCCAGCAGCTTCCGGATGAAAGAGACCCAGTACTTC. This translates into CASSFRMKETQYF. The complete variable domain, with remaining parts taken from reference TRBV5-6 and TRBJ2-5, reads DAGVTQSPTHLIKTRGQQVTLRCSPKSGHDTVSWYQQALGQGPQFIFQYYEEEERQRGNFPDRFSGHQFPNYSSELNVNALLLGDSALYLCASSFRMKETQYFGPGTRLLVL.

This clonotype has just a few counts. The chain couples TRBV5-1 to TRBJ2-3, with D possibly TRBD2 on 5 matching bases. Deletions cut 2 bases from V and 2 bases from J, with 12 bases between. The CDR3 is made up of 15 amino acids. CDR1 and CDR2 (germline): SGHRS, YFSETQ. CDR3 protein: CASSLVGAATDTQYF. The CDR3 DNA is TGCGCCAGCAGCTTAGTTGGAGCGGCCACAGATACGCAGTATTTT.

The V call is TRBV25-1, the J call TRBJ1-2; D unclear. CDR3 length: 12 residues. Germline V lookup: CDR1 MGHDK, CDR2 SYGVNS. Trimming removed 4 bases at V and 8 bases at J, with 11 bases between. In DNA form, the CDR3 reads TGTGCCAGCAGTGGGCCCACCTGGGGCTACACCTTC. Its translation is CASSGPTWGYTF.

The CDR3 reads CASSGATGATEAFF. The DNA for the CDR3 is TGTGCCAGCAGCGGAGCTACAGGGGCCACTGAAGCTTTCTTT. The chain joins TRBV13 to TRBJ1-1, with TRBD1 matching over 7 bases. From germline, CDR1 is PRHDT and CDR2 FYEKMQ (reference sequence). Losses at the gene ends were 5 bases for V and 4 bases for J; bases not matched to a gene: 7. This CDR3 has 14 amino acids.

V usage is TRBV9 and J usage is TRBJ2-5, with D perhaps given as TRBD1 or TRBD2 (5 bases each). Germline-derived CDR1 and CDR2 are SGDLS and YYNGEE. Trimming cost V 7 bases and J 5 bases, with 18 bases left between them. The CDR3 sequence is 14 residues long. CDR3 sequence reads: CASGDGEAWETQYF. For the CDR3, the DNA is TGTGCCAGCGGGGACGGGGAAGCCTGGGAGACCCAGTACTTC.

This clonotype was seen many times. This chain links TRBV6-1 with TRBJ2-7; 12 nucleotides agree with TRBD2. This CDR3 has 16 amino acids. CDR1 and CDR2 from the germline V gene are MNHNS and SASEGT. Unmatched junction bases numbered 7, after V lost 7 bases and J lost 0 bases. CDR3 DNA sequence: TGTGCCAGCACCGCTCTAGCGGGAGGGCCCTCCTACGAGCAGTACTTC. This encodes CASTALAGGPSYEQYF.

The gene calls are TRBV27 and TRBJ2-2; weak D call: TRBD2 (6 bases). The length of the CDR3 is 15 residues. CDR1 and CDR2 from the germline V gene are MNHEY and SMNVEV (reference sequence). V shed 0 bases and J shed 6 bases, with 11 bases lying between them. CDR3 DNA: TGTGCCAGCAGTTTATCGATAGGGGAGGCCGGGGAGCTGTTTTTT. Its protein product is CASSLSIGEAGELFF.

The genes are TRBV27 and TRBJ2-1; possible D gene TRBD2, 6 bases. Per germline, CDR1 MNHEY and CDR2 SMNVEV (reference sequence). The ends were cut back, 6 bases at V and 14 bases at J, with 17 bases in the middle. The length of the CDR3 is 12 residues. The CDR3 nucleotides are TGTGCCAGCAGGGCCCTGACCTGGGGGGAGTTCTTC. Its protein product is CASRALTWGEFF.

The table lists this clonotype with a few counts. The chain has TRBV15 and TRBJ1-4; unclear D gene. Trimming took 5 bases from V and 1 from J, leaving 8 bases between them. This CDR3 comprises 14 residues. CDR1 is LNHNV and CDR2 is YYDKDF in the germline V gene (reference sequence). Here the CDR3 reads CATSGRRTNEKLFF. In DNA, the CDR3 is TGTGCCACCAGCGGAAGAAGAACTAATGAAAAACTGTTTTTT.

This chain connects TRBV20-1 to TRBJ2-7; TRBD2 agrees at 7 bases. The V segment lost 3 bases and the J segment 4 bases; nucleotides outside the gene matches: 9. Per the germline V gene, CDR1 is DFQATT and CDR2 is SNEGSKA (reference sequence). The CDR3 consists of 14 residues. DNA of the CDR3: TGCAGTGCTAGGTCGGGGAGGGCCGGTTACGAGCAGTACTTC. Its translation: CSARSGRAGYEQYF.

This clonotype was seen a handful of times. V usage is TRBV7-9 and J usage is TRBJ1-2; D gene ambiguous. V lost 2 bases to trimming and J lost 3 bases, with 7 bases between them. This CDR3 contains 13 residues. CDR1 is SEHNR and CDR2 is FQNEAQ in the germline V gene (reference sequence). The CDR3 bases are TGTGCCAGCAGCTTAAGTTCGGACTATGGCTACACCTTC. It codes for CASSLSSDYGYTF.